The 11 T cell receptor beta chains given below trace back to one sample, sequenced in a study of CD8+CD57+ T cells in acquired aplastic anemia. TCR beta VDJ and CDR3 were profiled, and genomic DNA was the template. In TCRdb, the reads were re-called with MiXCR into one record per CDR3 protein. The top ten hold 2.5% of the sample, which has 50,000 to 70,000 distinct CDR3 sequences, around 50% seen once. Specimen: sorted CD4+, CD8+, or CD8+CD57+ T cells (not recorded which) from PBMCs. The receptors come from a human donor in good health, serving as a control.

Many counts were recorded for this clonotype. The V gene is TRBV5-4, the J gene TRBJ2-1, with 11 nucleotides matching TRBD2. The length of the CDR3 is 15 residues. The trim removed 0 bases at V and 7 bases at J, leaving 3 bases unmatched. Germline V gives CDR1 SGHNT, CDR2 YYREEE (reference sequence). Here the CDR3 DNA reads TGTGCCAGCAGCTTGGATACTAGCGGGAGTAATGAGCAGTTCTTC. Encoded protein: CASSLDTSGSNEQFF.

The V and J genes are TRBV11-2 and TRBJ2-2, with a possible D match to TRBD2 (6 bases). Germline V gene data show CDR1 as SGHAT and CDR2 as FQNNGV. With 5 bases removed from V and 1 base from J, the gap between germline ends came to 14 bases. CDR3 length: 16 residues. The CDR3 region is CASSILASLNTGELFF. The CDR3 DNA reads TGTGCCAGCAGCATCCTAGCGTCCCTGAACACCGGGGAGCTGTTTTTT.

This clonotype was observed a few times. This chain uses TRBV28 with TRBJ1-3; 11 positions match TRBD1. Germline V gene data show CDR1 as MDHEN and CDR2 as SYDVKM. The CDR3 extends over 17 amino acids. With 5 bases clipped from V and 3 bases from J, the junction kept 9 bases outside the gene matches. CDR3 coding DNA: TGTGCCAGCAGTACAGGCCGGACAGGGGGCCTTGGAAACACCATATATTTT. This encodes CASSTGRTGGLGNTIYF.

This clonotype was seen at least ten times. The CDR3 here is CASSSTPLAGGADTQYF. CDR3 nucleotide sequence: TGTGCCAGCAGCTCAACCCCGCTAGCGGGAGGTGCAGATACGCAGTATTTT. V is TRBV5-5 and J is TRBJ2-3; TRBD2 aligns across 11 bases. Germline loops: CDR1 SGHKS, CDR2 YYEKEE (reference sequence). The V segment lost 3 bases and the J segment 4 bases; nucleotides outside the gene matches: 10. The CDR3 has 17 residues.

This clonotype is medium-sized within its sample. In nucleotides, the CDR3 is TGTGCCAGCAGTTACGGGCCGGATACGCAGTATTTT. Translating it yields CASSYGPDTQYF. The rearrangement links TRBV6-5 to TRBJ2-3, with unresolved D. The CDR3 spans 12 residues. CDR1 is MNHEY, CDR2 SVGAGI, per germline. V was clipped by 2 bases and J by 6 bases, with 6 bases between them.

This chain links TRBV7-3 with TRBJ1-5; tentatively, D is TRBD1 (6 bases). V was shortened by 2 bases and J by 5 bases, with 7 bases between the two germline ends. The CDR3 has 13 residues. Per the germline V gene, CDR1 is SGHTA and CDR2 is FQGTGA. The CDR3 bases are TGTGCCAGCAGCTTAGCAGGGGATCAGCCCCAGCATTTT. As protein: CASSLAGDQPQHF.

V usage is TRBV15 and J usage is TRBJ1-6, with TRBD1 as a possible D gene (5 bases). Germline-derived CDR1 and CDR2 are LNHNV and YYDKDF (reference sequence). Trimming pared 3 bases from V and 8 bases from J, leaving 17 bases between. The CDR3 is 16 residues long. This CDR3 reads CATSRPRGLTDSPLHF. The CDR3 region has the DNA TGTGCCACCAGCAGGCCACGGGGACTGACTGATTCACCCCTCCACTTT.

The chain recombines TRBV2 with TRBJ1-1, with unresolved D. V was trimmed by 3 bases and J by 2 bases, leaving 7 bases between them. Germline values: CDR1 SNHLY, CDR2 FYNNEI. The CDR3 loop spans 13 amino acids. The CDR3 bases are TGTGCCAGCAGTGAGTCCCCAAACACTGAAGCTTTCTTT. It yields the protein CASSESPNTEAFF.

The rearrangement joins TRBV5-1 to TRBJ1-1; the D gene is possibly TRBD1 (6 bases). V was pared by 0 bases and J by 4 bases, with 13 bases between. From germline, CDR1 is SGHRS and CDR2 YFSETQ. CDR3 length: 15 residues. CDR3 DNA sequence: TGCGCCAGCAGCTTGGTGTACAGGGTTGCCACTGAAGCTTTCTTT. Translated: CASSLVYRVATEAFF.

For this clonotype: This may arise from a read error, as a much more abundant clone is one base away. The chain recombines TRBV30 with TRBJ2-1; the D call may be TRBD1 or TRBD2 (5 bases each). Trimming shortened V by 4 bases and J by 9 bases, and 13 bases separated the two germline ends. The CDR3 totals 12 residues. Germline V gene lookup returns CDR1 GTSNPN and CDR2 SVGIG (reference sequence). The CDR3 nucleotides are TGTGCCTGGAAACGGGGCTGGAGTGAGCAGTTCTTC. Amino acids: CAWKRGWSEQFF.

In its sample, this clonotype was seen many times. The DNA for the CDR3 is TGTGCCAGCAGCACCCTAGGGGGAGTTGTCCCCGAGACCCAGTACTTC. Translated: CASSTLGGVVPETQYF. This chain uses TRBV9 with TRBJ2-5, with a tentative D call TRBD1 (6 bases). V dropped 4 bases and J dropped 5 bases, with 21 bases sitting between them. CDR3 length equals 16 residues. CDR1 and CDR2 (germline): SGDLS, YYNGEE. Supplemented by reference TRBV9 and TRBJ2-5, the full variable domain reads DSGVTQTPKHLITATGQRVTLRCSPRSGDLSVYWYQQSLDQGLQFLIQYYNGEERAKGNILERFSAQQFPDLHSELNLSSLELGDSALYFCASSTLGGVVPETQYFGPGTRLLVL.